Following are 18 T cell receptor beta chains from one sample sequenced in a study of T cell responses to AZD1222 COVID-19 vaccine. Repertoires were generated with immunoSEQ multiplex PCR, while TCRdb's copy carries only in-frame clones and drops some. The data show just under 80,000 clones, roughly 90% seen once. The sequencing here drew on peripheral blood, taken 28 days after the second AZD1222 dose. Receptor source: an adult who received the AZD1222 COVID-19 vaccine.

The chain carries TRBV7-3 and TRBJ1-1; 7 nucleotides align to TRBD1. The CDR3 is 14 residues long. Looked up from germline, CDR1 is SGHTA and CDR2 is FQGTGA. With V trimmed by 5 bases and J by 4 bases, 7 bases remained unmatched. For the CDR3, the DNA is TGTGCCAGCAGCCCCAGCAGGGGGGGCACTGAAGCTTTCTTT. This sequence encodes CASSPSRGGTEAFF.

CDR3 nucleotides: TGCAGCGTTGAAGTAACGCAGGGGGTAAACTATGGCTACACCTTC. Amino acids: CSVEVTQGVNYGYTF. The V gene is TRBV29-1, the J gene TRBJ1-2, with 7 nucleotides matching TRBD1. The CDR3 sequence is 15 residues long. Trimming at V came to 1 base and at J to 2 bases, leaving 7 bases not matched to a gene. The V gene's germline CDR1 is SQVTM and CDR2 ANQGSEA.

The V call is TRBV10-3, the J call TRBJ1-4; TRBD1 might be the D (5 bases). The CDR3 extends over 15 amino acids. The V gene lost 0 bases and the J gene lost 7 bases, with 12 bases spanning the gap. From germline, CDR1 is ENHRY and CDR2 SYGVKD. The chain's CDR3 is CAISESSLGGEKLFF. CDR3 nucleotides: TGTGCCATCAGTGAGTCGAGCCTTGGGGGTGAAAAACTGTTTTTT.

CDR3: CAISESRENEKLFF. The CDR3 nucleotides read TGTGCCATCAGTGAGTCGAGGGAGAATGAAAAACTGTTTTTT. The gene calls are TRBV10-3 and TRBJ1-4; D is unresolved. CDR1 is ENHRY, CDR2 SYGVKD, per germline. This CDR3 has 14 residues. V was cut by 0 bases and J by 5 bases, with 7 bases left in between.

This rearrangement joins TRBV7-3 to TRBJ2-1; 8 nucleotides line up with TRBD1. The germline CDR1 and CDR2 sequences are SGHTA and FQGTGA. This CDR3 is 16 amino acids long. Trimming took 2 bases from V and 0 from J; bases not matched to a gene: 3. The CDR3 is CASSLAGGNSYNEQFF. The CDR3, as DNA: TGTGCCAGCAGCTTAGCAGGGGGCAACTCCTACAATGAGCAGTTCTTC. Supplemented by reference TRBV7-3 and TRBJ2-1, the full variable domain reads GAGVSQTPSNKVTEKGKYVELRCDPISGHTALYWYRQSLGQGPEFLIYFQGTGAADDSGLPNDRFFAVRPEGSVSTLKIQRTERGDSAVYLCASSLAGGNSYNEQFFGPGTRLTVL.

CDR3 sequence (DNA): TGTGCCAGCAGCCAAGGGGACCAGGGGCACCAAGAGACCCAGTACTTC. Protein sequence: CASSQGDQGHQETQYF. V and J are TRBV11-3 and TRBJ2-5; maybe TRBD1 (6 bases). Trimming took off 5 bases at V and 0 bases at J, with 16 bases between the two ends. This CDR3 is 16 amino acids long. Germline CDR1 and CDR2: SGHNT and YENEEA.

The chain employs TRBV6-6 and TRBJ1-5; no clear D. V lost 5 bases to trimming and J lost 2 bases, with 22 bases between them. From germline, CDR1 is MNHNY and CDR2 SVGAGI (reference sequence). This CDR3 is 18 amino acids long. The CDR3 sequence is CASSPLLVRPTGNQPQHF. The DNA for the CDR3 is TGTGCCAGCAGTCCTCTCCTTGTTCGGCCTACTGGCAATCAGCCCCAGCATTTT.

This chain joins TRBV29-1 and TRBJ2-7, with unresolved D. The CDR3 is 12 residues long. Trimming pared 4 bases from V and 3 bases from J, leaving 10 bases between. Germline V gives CDR1 SQVTM, CDR2 ANQGSEA. This CDR3 reads CSVGKSLYEQYF. DNA for the CDR3: TGCAGCGTTGGGAAGAGTCTCTACGAGCAGTACTTC.

The chain uses TRBV11-2 and TRBJ1-5; D is ambiguous. Trimming cost V 0 bases and J 2 bases, with 14 bases left between them. CDR1 and CDR2 from the germline V gene are SGHAT and FQNNGV. The CDR3 is 17 amino acids. For the CDR3, the DNA is TGTGCCAGCAGCTTAGAAATGGTTGGGTGGGGCAATCAGCCCCAGCATTTT. Protein sequence: CASSLEMVGWGNQPQHF. The full variable domain, rest sourced from reference TRBV11-2 and TRBJ1-5, is EAGVAQSPRYKIIEKRQSVAFWCNPISGHATLYWYQQILGQGPKLLIQFQNNGVVDDSQLPKDRFSAERLKGVDSTLKIQPAKLEDSAVYLCASSLEMVGWGNQPQHFGDGTRLSIL.

V is TRBV18 and J is TRBJ1-4; 7 nucleotides match TRBD1. V lost 4 bases and J lost 5; bases outside the gene matches: 7. Germline CDR1 is KGHSH and CDR2 is LQKENI. The CDR3 sequence is 15 residues long. CDR3 DNA: TGTGCCAGCTCACTATTGACAGGGCTCAATGAAAAACTGTTTTTT. Translation gives CASSLLTGLNEKLFF.

J is TRBJ2-1 and V is TRBV19; 13 nucleotides agree with TRBD2. The V segment lost 8 bases and the J segment 7 bases; nucleotides outside the gene matches: 14. The CDR3 runs to 17 residues. The germline gives CDR1 LNHDA, CDR2 SQIVND (reference sequence). DNA of the CDR3: TGTGCCAGTTCTCCCCGCCAACTAGCGGGAGGGCCTAATGAGCAGTTCTTC. Translation: CASSPRQLAGGPNEQFF.

The rearrangement uses TRBV19 and TRBJ1-2; 8 bases match TRBD1. The CDR3 covers 14 residues. CDR1 LNHDA and CDR2 SQIVND come from the germline V gene (reference sequence). J gave up 3 bases and V 5 bases, and 5 bases lay outside the gene matches. For the CDR3, the DNA is TGTGCCAGTAGTGTCCAGGGGGCCGACTATGGCTACACCTTC. This gives the protein CASSVQGADYGYTF. The entire variable domain, with the rest obtained from reference TRBV19 and TRBJ1-2, is as follows: DGGITQSPKYLFRKEGQNVTLSCEQNLNHDAMYWYRQDPGQGLRLIYYSQIVNDFQKGDIAEGYSVSREKKESFPLTVTSAQKNPTAFYLCASSVQGADYGYTFGSGTRLTVV.

This chain links TRBV6-2 or TRBV6-3 with TRBJ1-2; D perhaps matches TRBD1 (5 bases). The V end lost 0 bases, the J end lost 3 bases, and 8 bases lay between the germline ends. The CDR3 contains 14 residues. Germline V gene lookup returns CDR1 MNHEY and CDR2 SVGEGT. The CDR3 here is CASSYSWGDYGYTF. The CDR3 DNA follows: TGTGCCAGCAGTTACTCTTGGGGGGACTATGGCTACACCTTC.

This clone was recorded once. CDR3 nucleotide sequence: TGTGCCAGTAGTATAACGGAGATTGGCTACACCTTC. Amino acid sequence: CASSITEIGYTF. The chain recombines TRBV19 with TRBJ1-2, with no clear D. This CDR3 has 12 residues. CDR1 and CDR2 (germline): LNHDA, SQIVND (reference sequence). The V end lost 2 bases, the J end lost 7 bases, and 8 bases lay between the germline ends.

J is TRBJ1-5 and V is TRBV30, with TRBD1 matching 7 bases. CDR1 is GTSNPN, CDR2 SVGIG, per germline (reference sequence). V dropped 4 bases and J dropped 7; count of bases not matched to a gene: 10. This CDR3 spans 14 amino acids. CDR3 residues: CAWNRGGGIQPQHF. CDR3 nucleotides: TGTGCCTGGAATCGAGGGGGCGGGATCCAGCCCCAGCATTTT.

V is TRBV29-1 and J is TRBJ2-3; D gene unclear. With 7 bases removed from V and 0 bases from J, the gap between germline ends came to 11 bases. Germline loops: CDR1 SQVTM, CDR2 ANQGSEA. The CDR3 covers 13 residues. The DNA of the CDR3 is TGCAGCGCCACCAAGGGTAGCACAGATACGCAGTATTTT. Encoded protein: CSATKGSTDTQYF.

The chain carries TRBV6-4 and TRBJ2-1; D call uncertain. The CDR3 spans 13 residues. Germline V gene lookup returns CDR1 MRHNA and CDR2 SNTAGT. Trimming removed 2 bases from V and 8 bases from J, with 10 bases in between. The CDR3 DNA reads TGTGCCAGCAGTGACGCGTTAGAGCATGAGCAGTTCTTC. This gives the protein CASSDALEHEQFF.

This clone occurred once. The V and J genes are TRBV11-2 and TRBJ2-5, with TRBD2 identical over 7 bases. Germline CDR1 and CDR2: SGHAT and FQNNGV. The ends lost 5 bases at V and 2 bases at J; junction bases unmatched: 11. The CDR3 loop spans 16 amino acids. The CDR3 DNA reads as TGTGCCAGCAGCCCCACCCCAGCGGGGCCGCAAGAGACCCAGTACTTC. Residues: CASSPTPAGPQETQYF.